These 7 T cell receptor beta chains came from one sample sequenced in a study of radiotherapy plus CTLA-4 blockade in lung cancer. Profiled with immunoSEQ multiplex PCR; TCRdb holds only in-frame clones, not every one. The sample shows tens of thousands of clones, about four fifths of them seen only once. Sequenced material: peripheral blood, taken from a patient treated with radiotherapy plus ipilimumab. All receptors derive from a human donor with non-small cell lung cancer who had stable disease on radiotherapy plus ipilimumab.

This chain joins TRBV13 and TRBJ2-2, with 7 nucleotides matching TRBD2. This CDR3 comprises 15 residues. CDR1 PRHDT and CDR2 FYEKMQ come from the germline V gene (reference sequence). Unmatched junction bases numbered 4, after V lost 0 bases and J lost 6 bases. Here the CDR3 reads CASSLGGGIPGELFF. CDR3 DNA: TGTGCCAGCAGCTTAGGCGGGGGGATCCCCGGGGAGCTGTTTTTT.

The chain couples TRBV7-3 to TRBJ2-3; TRBD2 is a possible D gene (6 bases). V was cut by 5 bases and J by 2 bases, with 20 bases left in between. The CDR3 is 17 amino acids. From germline, CDR1 is SGHTA and CDR2 FQGTGA. CDR3 region: CASSHPPGGVSTDTQYF. The CDR3 DNA follows: TGTGCCAGCAGCCATCCCCCGGGCGGGGTCTCCACAGATACGCAGTATTTT.

This sequence joins TRBV11-2 and TRBJ1-2; 9 nucleotides match TRBD1. This CDR3 comprises 15 residues. Trimming at V came to 5 bases and at J to 4 bases, leaving 8 bases not matched to a gene. Looked up from germline, CDR1 is SGHAT and CDR2 is FQNNGV. Written as DNA, the CDR3 is TGTGCCAGCAGCAACCTAACAGGGGGCTTCTATGGCTACACCTTC. Protein product: CASSNLTGGFYGYTF.

This clone was counted a few times. The V gene is TRBV18, the J gene TRBJ2-5; D unresolved. Trimming removed 2 bases at V and 4 bases at J, with 8 bases between. Germline lookup yields CDR1 KGHSH and CDR2 LQKENI. This CDR3 has 13 amino acids. This CDR3 is CASSPSTAETQYF. The CDR3 nucleotides are TGTGCCAGCTCACCAAGCACAGCAGAGACCCAGTACTTC.

J is TRBJ2-1 and V is TRBV6-1; 9 positions agree with TRBD2. The CDR3 totals 16 residues. V was clipped by 1 base and J by 5 bases; unmatched bases: 6. Germline CDR1 MNHNS, CDR2 SASEGT. The chain's CDR3 is CASSEVRRGGNNEQFF. CDR3 in DNA: TGTGCCAGCAGTGAAGTTCGGCGGGGGGGAAACAATGAGCAGTTCTTC.

This clone was detected a few times. In DNA, the CDR3 is TGTGCCAGTAGTATCGTTGGACCCTATGGCTACACCTTC. Protein product: CASSIVGPYGYTF. This rearrangement joins TRBV19 to TRBJ1-2; no clear D. CDR3 length equals 13 residues. CDR1 and CDR2 (germline): LNHDA, SQIVND (reference sequence). V was trimmed by 3 bases and J by 4 bases, leaving 9 bases between them.

The chain combines TRBV25-1 with TRBJ2-3; 10 nucleotides match TRBD2. This CDR3 has 17 residues. CDR1 is MGHDK, CDR2 SYGVNS, per germline. After removal of 1 base from V and 2 bases from J, the junction contained 6 bases not matched to a gene. Here the CDR3 reads CASSELTSGKTTDTQYF. CDR3 in DNA: TGTGCCAGCAGTGAATTAACTAGCGGGAAAACCACAGATACGCAGTATTTT.